This entry lists 26 T cell receptor beta chains sequenced from one sample in a study of shared T cell receptors in the human thymus. Here immunoSEQ multiplex PCR was the method, and the copy in TCRdb shows in-frame clones only, minus some. The table shows fewer than 700,000 clones, with over 75% occurring only once. These sequences were also reported in another study, on human thymus T cells.

The specimen sequenced was thymocytes. The receptors were gathered from a boy in the first two years of life with a congenital heart defect.

The V call is TRBV4-1, the J call TRBJ2-2, with 7 bases fitting TRBD2. Trimming removed 0 bases from V and 6 bases from J; junction bases left unmatched: 10. Germline V gene lookup returns CDR1 MGHRA and CDR2 YSYEKL. CDR3 size: 17 residues. CDR3 protein: CASSQDPLAVAPGELFF. The CDR3 region has the DNA TGCGCCAGCAGCCAAGACCCCCTAGCGGTTGCGCCCGGGGAGCTGTTTTTT.

This clone has a handful of counts. The V gene is TRBV5-6, the J gene TRBJ2-1; 7 positions match TRBD1. Per the germline V gene, CDR1 is SGHDT and CDR2 is YYEEEE. V shed 5 bases and J 7 bases; nucleotides not matched to a gene: 3. The CDR3 consists of 12 residues. CDR3 DNA: TGTGCCAGCAGGCAGACAGGGAATGAGCAGTTCTTC. Protein product: CASRQTGNEQFF.

This clone was counted between two and nine times. Because it lacks the conserved phenylalanine or tryptophan at the end, this CDR3 is likely a read error. The DNA is left out, because the CDR3 cannot be placed on it with certainty; the CDR3 is given as TCRdb lists it. The chain carries TRBV5-4 and TRBJ2-3; the table's D gene call, TRBD2, was not cross checked with the DNA. The CDR3 has 12 amino acids, counting both end residues. Germline CDR1 reads SGHNT; CDR2 reads YYREEE (reference sequence). The CDR3 is CASSFAGTSGMV.

The chain combines TRBV11-1 with TRBJ2-3, with TRBD2 matching 7 bases. The CDR3 runs 16 residues. With 8 bases clipped from V and 3 bases from J, the junction kept 14 bases outside the gene matches. The germline CDR1 and CDR2 sequences are SGHAT and FQDESV (reference sequence). Here the CDR3 DNA reads TGTGCCAGCTCGAGCTTCGCGGGAGTACGAACAGATACGCAGTATTTT. Translation gives CASSSFAGVRTDTQYF.

V and J are TRBV6-1 and TRBJ2-7; a weak D match, TRBD1 (6 bases). Germline V gives CDR1 MNHNS, CDR2 SASEGT. The CDR3 covers 14 residues. The V and J ends lost 6 bases and 3 bases respectively, with 15 bases between them. The CDR3 sequence: CASRTVGRGYEQYF. CDR3 bases: TGTGCCAGCAGGACGGTGGGCAGGGGCTACGAGCAGTACTTC.

The V call is TRBV7-8, the J call TRBJ1-1, with 8 bases that match TRBD1. The CDR3 spans 15 residues. V shed 1 base, J shed 4 bases, and the junction held 5 bases outside the gene matches. Per germline, CDR1 SGHVS and CDR2 FQNEAQ. Here the CDR3 reads CASSLDGRGLTEAFF. The CDR3 nucleotides are TGTGCCAGCAGCTTAGACGGCAGGGGGCTCACTGAAGCTTTCTTT.

This clone appeared a few times. The chain is built from TRBV5-6 and TRBJ2-7; 7 bases match TRBD2. Germline CDR1 is SGHDT and CDR2 is YYEEEE. The CDR3 loop spans 17 amino acids. Trimming at V came to 0 bases and at J to 0 bases, leaving 9 bases not matched to a gene. Written as DNA, the CDR3 is TGTGCCAGCAGCTTGGGGGATACTAGCGCCTACTCCTACGAGCAGTACTTC. This encodes CASSLGDTSAYSYEQYF. Looking up the rest from reference TRBV5-6 and TRBJ2-7 gives the full variable domain: DAGVTQSPTHLIKTRGQQVTLRCSPKSGHDTVSWYQQALGQGPQFIFQYYEEEERQRGNFPDRFSGHQFPNYSSELNVNALLLGDSALYLCASSLGDTSAYSYEQYFGPGTRLTVT.

The chain employs TRBV29-1 and TRBJ2-1; tentative D call: TRBD2 (7 bases). V gave up 1 base and J gave up 8 bases, with 15 bases separating them. The germline V gene encodes CDR1 SQVTM and CDR2 ANQGSEA. The CDR3 consists of 14 residues. The CDR3 is CSVEGTRGRDEQFF. Written as DNA, the CDR3 is TGCAGCGTTGAAGGGACGCGGGGGCGGGATGAGCAGTTCTTC.

This chain uses TRBV5-6 with TRBJ2-4; D is unclear. Between the trimmed V and J ends, which lost 4 bases and 3 bases, there was a span of 14 bases. Germline values: CDR1 SGHDT, CDR2 YYEEEE. The CDR3 is made up of 15 amino acids. This CDR3 is CASSGRGFDKNIQYF. CDR3 sequence (DNA): TGTGCCAGCAGCGGTAGAGGATTTGACAAAAACATTCAGTACTTC.

The rearrangement joins TRBV10-1 to TRBJ2-1; 7 bases match TRBD1. Trimming removed 6 bases from V and 4 bases from J; junction bases left unmatched: 3. CDR1 and CDR2 from the germline V gene are WNHNN and SYGVQD (reference sequence). The length of the CDR3 is 13 residues. The CDR3 DNA reads TGCGCCAGCAGCCCGGACAGGTACAATGAGCAGTTCTTC. Protein product: CASSPDRYNEQFF.

This chain links TRBV19 with TRBJ2-5, with D maybe TRBD1 (5 bases). From germline, CDR1 is LNHDA and CDR2 SQIVND (reference sequence). The CDR3 loop spans 16 amino acids. V lost 3 bases to trimming and J lost 1 base, with 15 bases between them. As DNA, the CDR3 is TGTGCCAGTAGTATTAGTGTCAGGGTTAGCCAAGAGACCCAGTACTTC. Translated, it gives CASSISVRVSQETQYF.

This clone was counted a few times. J is TRBJ2-1 and V is TRBV5-6; 7 bases agree with TRBD1. Germline lookup yields CDR1 SGHDT and CDR2 YYEEEE. This CDR3 spans 13 amino acids. The trim removed 4 bases at V and 8 bases at J, leaving 6 bases unmatched. CDR3 nucleotides: TGTGCCAGCAGCCAGACAGGGTCCGATGAGCAGTTCTTC. Protein product: CASSQTGSDEQFF.

This clone was seen a single time. The gene calls are TRBV11-1 and TRBJ2-1; the match to TRBD2 covers 8 bases. Trimming took 2 bases from V and 0 from J; bases not matched to a gene: 6. CDR3 size: 17 residues. Germline CDR1 reads SGHAT; CDR2 reads FQDESV (reference sequence). CDR3 DNA sequence: TGTGCCAGCAGCTTACCCCGGAGCGGGAGCTCCTACAATGAGCAGTTCTTC. This sequence encodes CASSLPRSGSSYNEQFF.

The rearrangement joins TRBV14 to TRBJ2-7; D ambiguous. CDR1 SGHDN and CDR2 FVKESK come from the germline V gene. V lost 0 bases, J lost 3 bases, and 9 bases lay in between. The CDR3 is made up of 14 amino acids. The CDR3, as DNA: TGTGCCAGCAGCCAAGAACGGCTAGTCTACGAGCAGTACTTC. It is translated as CASSQERLVYEQYF. Combining the CDR3 with reference TRBV14 and TRBJ2-7 gives the whole variable domain EAGVTQFPSHSVIEKGQTVTLRCDPISGHDNLYWYRRVMGKEIKFLLHFVKESKQDESGMPNNRFLAERTGGTYSTLKVQPAELEDSGVYFCASSQERLVYEQYFGPGTRLTVT.

A few counts support this clone. The chain's CDR3 is CASSSLDSTSGNTIYF. CDR3 DNA sequence: TGTGCCAGCAGTTCACTGGACAGCACCTCTGGAAACACCATATATTTT. The chain couples TRBV5-6 to TRBJ1-3, with D possibly TRBD1 on 6 matching bases. Germline V gene lookup returns CDR1 SGHDT and CDR2 YYEEEE. This CDR3 comprises 16 residues. With 5 bases removed from V and 0 bases from J, the gap between germline ends came to 15 bases.

The chain joins TRBV5-6 to TRBJ2-7; TRBD2 aligns across 7 bases. Germline assignment: CDR1 SGHDT and CDR2 YYEEEE. Trimming cost V 0 bases and J 4 bases; bases outside gene matches: 1. CDR3 length equals 13 residues. CDR3 nucleotide sequence: TGTGCCAGCAGCTTGGACGGGAGGTACGAGCAGTACTTC. Amino acids: CASSLDGRYEQYF.

V usage is TRBV5-8 and J usage is TRBJ2-7, with 8 nucleotides matching TRBD1. With 4 bases clipped from V and 3 bases from J, the junction kept 9 bases outside the gene matches. Germline CDR1 SGHTS, CDR2 YDEGEE. The CDR3 is 15 residues long. CDR3 amino acids: CASSHGRTGLYEQYF. CDR3 coding DNA: TGTGCCAGCAGCCATGGGCGGACAGGGCTCTACGAGCAGTACTTC. Full variable domain (remainder filled in from reference TRBV5-8 and TRBJ2-7): EAGVTQSPTHLIKTRGQQATLRCSPISGHTSVYWYQQALGLGLQFLLWYDEGEERNRGNFPPRFSGRQFPNYSSELNVNALELEDSALYLCASSHGRTGLYEQYFGPGTRLTVT.

This chain joins TRBV14 and TRBJ2-4, with D possibly matching TRBD1 (6 bases). The CDR3 has 17 residues. Trimming took 1 base from V and 0 from J, leaving 13 bases between them. In germline, CDR1 is SGHDN, CDR2 FVKESK. The CDR3 here is CASSQGGHQVAKNIQYF. The DNA of the CDR3 is TGTGCCAGCAGCCAAGGGGGACACCAAGTAGCCAAAAACATTCAGTACTTC.

This rearrangement joins TRBV2 to TRBJ2-7, with no clear D. From germline, CDR1 is SNHLY and CDR2 FYNNEI. Trimming left V 4 bases short and J 7 bases short, with 11 bases between. The CDR3 length is 12 residues. CDR3 in amino acids: CASSACLREQYF. The CDR3 DNA reads TGTGCCAGCAGTGCTTGTCTGAGGGAGCAGTACTTC. The full variable domain, in which reference TRBV2 and TRBJ2-7 provide the parts outside the CDR3, is EPEVTQTPSHQVTQMGQEVILRCVPISNHLYFYWYRQILGQKVEFLVSFYNNEISEKSEIFDDQFSVERPDGSNFTLKIRSTKLEDSAMYFCASSACLREQYFGPGTRLTVT.

The chain carries TRBV5-1 and TRBJ2-2; TRBD2 is a possible D gene (6 bases). The V gene's germline CDR1 is SGHRS and CDR2 YFSETQ. Trimming shortened V by 1 base and J by 3 bases, and 10 bases separated the two germline ends. CDR3 length equals 15 residues. DNA for the CDR3: TGCGCCAGCAGCTTGACGGGAGATCACACCGGGGAGCTGTTTTTT. This sequence encodes CASSLTGDHTGELFF.

The chain employs TRBV4-2 and TRBJ2-3; D gene uncertain. CDR1 and CDR2 (germline): LGHNA, YNFKEQ. The V and J ends lost 3 bases and 6 bases respectively, with 13 bases between them. The CDR3 length is 14 residues. The CDR3 DNA follows: TGTGCCAGCAGCCAGCGGATAGGCGCGGATACGCAGTATTTT. It specifies CASSQRIGADTQYF.

The rearrangement uses TRBV4-3 and TRBJ2-5; a possible D gene is TRBD2 (6 bases). CDR3 length: 14 amino acids. Trimming left V 4 bases short and J 3 bases short, with 12 bases between. Germline V gene lookup returns CDR1 LGHNA and CDR2 YSLEER. CDR3 coding DNA: TGCGCCAGCAGCCCAGCCGGGGAGGAAGAGACCCAGTACTTC. Amino acids: CASSPAGEEETQYF.

CDR3: CASSLSGRAVGDTQYF. CDR3 nucleotide sequence: TGTGCCAGCAGCCTAAGCGGGAGGGCCGTCGGAGATACGCAGTATTTT. V gene TRBV7-2 combines with J gene TRBJ2-3; 10 bases line up with TRBD2. CDR1 is SGHTA and CDR2 is FQGNSA in the germline V gene. V dropped 5 bases and J dropped 5; count of bases not matched to a gene: 10. This CDR3 has 16 amino acids.

The chain links TRBV15 to TRBJ2-5; weak D call: TRBD1 (5 bases). V lost 3 bases and J lost 1, with 9 bases in between. The CDR3 sequence is 14 residues long. Germline CDR1 LNHNV, CDR2 YYDKDF (reference sequence). CDR3 sequence: CATSRGQGQETQYF. In nucleotides, the CDR3 is TGTGCCACCAGCAGGGGGCAGGGCCAAGAGACCCAGTACTTC.

With regard to this clone: One end of the junction varies from germline; a read error may be responsible. This sequence joins TRBV18 and TRBJ2-1; 9 bases match TRBD2. This CDR3 region has 18 residues. Germline V gene data show CDR1 as KGHSH and CDR2 as LQKENI. The CDR3 nucleotides are TGTGCCAGCCCACCGGGACGGCTAGCGGGGCGCTCCTACAATGAGCAGTTCTTC. The encoded protein is CASPPGRLAGRSYNEQFF.

The V gene is TRBV27, the J gene TRBJ1-1, with a possible D match to TRBD1 (5 bases). From germline, CDR1 is MNHEY and CDR2 SMNVEV (reference sequence). The CDR3 is 13 amino acids. Trimming shortened V by 6 bases and J by 8 bases, and 16 bases separated the two germline ends. For the CDR3, the DNA is TGTGCCAGCAGCTCCGCAAGGGGAAGGGAAGCTTTCTTT. Translated: CASSSARGREAFF.